Included here is one T cell receptor beta chain sequence, with context. As processed by the authors: Reference gene primer amplification yielded estimated nucleated cell counts. Only in-frame clones appear in the TCRdb table, and some are missing; sequencing was by immunoSEQ multiplex PCR. Clonal size and the V and J genes are those of that table, whereas D and trimming came from the DNA. The table lists about 46,000 clones, roughly 87% of them singletons. The data are from a study of blood T cell repertoires in COVID-19. Study-wide context: COVID-19 samples from acute and convalescent phases originated in the United States, Italy and Spain. The cDNA or gDNA used as material had been derived from T cells, B-cell-depleted T cells, or PBMCs.

Germline lookup yields CDR1 KGHDR and CDR2 SFDVKD. V lost 4 bases and J lost 4; bases outside the gene matches: 5. The CDR3 is 14 amino acids. The V gene is TRBV24-1, the J gene TRBJ1-2; TRBD1 agrees at 7 bases. The sequencing input was peripheral blood. The sequence was collected from a man aged 60 to 69 with active COVID-19. The CDR3 protein is CATSDPGGSYGYTF. Here the CDR3 DNA reads TGTGCCACCAGTGACCCAGGGGGATCCTATGGCTACACCTTC.